This T cell receptor (beta chain) comes out of a study of blood T cell repertoires in COVID-19. Study-wide context: Sources were T cells, B-cell-depleted T cells, or PBMCs; the material itself was cDNA or gDNA.

TCRdb's table, derived via immunoSEQ multiplex PCR, lists solely in-frame clones and lacks some. The sample holds about 380,000 clones; roughly 87% are singletons and the top ten take around 3%. The germline V gene has CDR1 MGHRA and CDR2 YSYEKL. V lost 0 bases, J lost 4 bases, and 24 bases lay in between. The CDR3 contains 19 residues. Donors of Cohort 3 who recovered were those that had two negative PCRs, clearance, or symptom resolution. The TCR was taken from a woman aged 30 to 39 who had recovered from COVID-19. The sequenced sample consisted of PBMCs or T cells enriched from blood (not recorded which). The rearrangement joins TRBV4-1 to TRBJ1-1, with a tentative D call TRBD1 (5 bases). The CDR3 spells CASSQDGVGANQYFTEAFF. The CDR3 DNA follows: TGCGCCAGCAGCCAAGATGGGGTAGGGGCCAATCAATACTTCACTGAAGCTTTCTTT.